This T cell receptor (beta chain) was sequenced in a study of blood T cell repertoires in COVID-19. Original data processing: For nucleated cells, counts were estimated from reference gene primer amplification. Assay: immunoSEQ multiplex PCR; the TCRdb copy retains only in-frame clones and omits some. The V and J calls and clone size were taken over from that table, and D and trimming were inferred from the DNA. The table shows 76,000 or so clones, with roughly 85% occurring only once. CDR1 is SGHDN and CDR2 is FVKESK in the germline V gene. The ends were cut back, 1 base at V and 7 bases at J, with 22 bases in the middle. The length of the CDR3 is 17 residues.

The chain combines TRBV14 with TRBJ1-1; no reliable D call. The source material was peripheral blood. This TCR was sampled from a man younger than 45 with acute or convalescent COVID-19. CDR3 in DNA: TGTGCCAGCAGCCAAGGAGGGATGAGAGATTTCGGGCTTGAAGCTTTCTTT. Translation gives CASSQGGMRDFGLEAFF.